This T cell receptor (beta chain) was observed in a study of T cell responses to AZD1222 COVID-19 vaccine. The CDR3 length is 15 residues. V lost 2 bases and J 0 bases, leaving 11 bases between the germline ends. CDR1 and CDR2 (germline): SGHDT, YYEEEE. Generated by immunoSEQ multiplex PCR, the TCRdb table keeps only in-frame clones and is missing some. The sample has over 110,000 clones; approximately 90% are singletons. As concerns this clone: No antigen is known for it.

Study findings and constraints: Clonal diversity may have been underestimated, and the donors were mostly white British, with more females than males. CD4 TCRs covered the whole spike, strongest at regions 160-218 and 743-854.

The sequenced sample was peripheral blood, obtained on day 0 of AZD1222 vaccination. The clonotype originates from an adult in good health. The V and J genes are TRBV5-6 and TRBJ1-2; no firm D call. The CDR3 loop reads CASSFPMGANYGYTF. CDR3 nucleotide sequence: TGTGCCAGCAGCTTCCCCATGGGAGCTAACTATGGCTACACCTTC.